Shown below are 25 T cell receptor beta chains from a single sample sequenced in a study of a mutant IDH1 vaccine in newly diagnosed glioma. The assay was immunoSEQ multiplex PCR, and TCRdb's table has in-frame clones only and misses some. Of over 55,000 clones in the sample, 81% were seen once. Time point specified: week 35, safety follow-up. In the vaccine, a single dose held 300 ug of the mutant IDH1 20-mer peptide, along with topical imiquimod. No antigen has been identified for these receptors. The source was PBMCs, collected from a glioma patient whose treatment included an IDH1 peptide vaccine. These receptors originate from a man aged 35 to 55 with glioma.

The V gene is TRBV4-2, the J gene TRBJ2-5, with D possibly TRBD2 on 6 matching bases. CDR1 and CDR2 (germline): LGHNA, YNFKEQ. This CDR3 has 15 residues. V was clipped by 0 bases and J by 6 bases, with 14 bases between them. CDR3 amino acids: CASSQDLEGPKTQYF. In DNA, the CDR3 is TGTGCCAGCAGCCAAGATCTGGAGGGACCGAAGACCCAGTACTTC.

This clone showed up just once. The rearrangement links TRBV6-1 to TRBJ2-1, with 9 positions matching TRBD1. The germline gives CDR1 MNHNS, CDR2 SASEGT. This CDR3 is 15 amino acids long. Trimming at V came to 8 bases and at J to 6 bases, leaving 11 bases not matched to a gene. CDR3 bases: TGTGCCAGCCGGCTCGGGACAGGGTTTAGCAATGAGCAGTTCTTC. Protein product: CASRLGTGFSNEQFF.

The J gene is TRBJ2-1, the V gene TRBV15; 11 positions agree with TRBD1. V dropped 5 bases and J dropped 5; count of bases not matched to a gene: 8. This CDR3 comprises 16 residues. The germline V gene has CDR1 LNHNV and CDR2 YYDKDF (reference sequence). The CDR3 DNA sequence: TGTGCCACCAGCCGGCCGGGACAGGGGGTCCACAATGAGCAGTTCTTC. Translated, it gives CATSRPGQGVHNEQFF.

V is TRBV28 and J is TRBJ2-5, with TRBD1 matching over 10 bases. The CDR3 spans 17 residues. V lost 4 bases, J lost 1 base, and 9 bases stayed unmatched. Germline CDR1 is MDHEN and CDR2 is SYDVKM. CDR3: CASSWIRTGGFQETQYF. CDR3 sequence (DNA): TGTGCCAGCAGTTGGATCCGGACAGGGGGGTTCCAAGAGACCCAGTACTTC.

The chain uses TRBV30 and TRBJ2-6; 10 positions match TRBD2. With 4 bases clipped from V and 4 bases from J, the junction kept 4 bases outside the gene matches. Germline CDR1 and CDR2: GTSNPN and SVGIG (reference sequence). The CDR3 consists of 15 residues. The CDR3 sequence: CAWTSGGGGANVLTF. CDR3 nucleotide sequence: TGTGCCTGGACTAGCGGGGGAGGAGGGGCCAACGTCCTGACTTTC.

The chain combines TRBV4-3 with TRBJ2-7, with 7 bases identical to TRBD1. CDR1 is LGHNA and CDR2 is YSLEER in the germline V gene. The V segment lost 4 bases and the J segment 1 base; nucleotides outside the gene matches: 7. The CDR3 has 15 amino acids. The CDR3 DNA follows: TGCGCCAGCAGCCTAGGGCCGGGACAGTCCTACGAGCAGTACTTC. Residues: CASSLGPGQSYEQYF.

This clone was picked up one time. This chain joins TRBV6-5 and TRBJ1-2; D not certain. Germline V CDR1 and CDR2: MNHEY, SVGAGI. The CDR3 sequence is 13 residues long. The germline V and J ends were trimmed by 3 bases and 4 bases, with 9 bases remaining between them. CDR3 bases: TGTGCCAGCAGTTATCGGGTGGGCTATGGCTACACCTTC. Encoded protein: CASSYRVGYGYTF.

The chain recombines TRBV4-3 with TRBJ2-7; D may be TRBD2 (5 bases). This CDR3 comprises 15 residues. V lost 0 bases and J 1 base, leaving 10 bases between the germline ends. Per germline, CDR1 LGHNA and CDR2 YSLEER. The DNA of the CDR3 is TGCGCCAGCAGCCAAGAGAGGGTCCGATCCTACGAGCAGTACTTC. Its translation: CASSQERVRSYEQYF.

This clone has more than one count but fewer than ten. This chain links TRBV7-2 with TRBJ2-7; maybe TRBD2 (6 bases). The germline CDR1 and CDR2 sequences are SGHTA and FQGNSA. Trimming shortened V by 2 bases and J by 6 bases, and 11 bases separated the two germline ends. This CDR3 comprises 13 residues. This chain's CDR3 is CASSLPGEIEQYF. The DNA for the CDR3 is TGTGCCAGCAGCTTACCGGGGGAGATCGAGCAGTACTTC.

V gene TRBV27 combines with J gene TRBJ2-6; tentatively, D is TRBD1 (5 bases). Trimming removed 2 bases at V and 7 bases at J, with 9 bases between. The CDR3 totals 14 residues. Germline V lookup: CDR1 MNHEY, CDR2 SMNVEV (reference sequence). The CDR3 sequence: CASSLAQGANVLTF. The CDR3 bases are TGTGCCAGCAGTTTAGCCCAGGGCGCCAACGTCCTGACTTTC.

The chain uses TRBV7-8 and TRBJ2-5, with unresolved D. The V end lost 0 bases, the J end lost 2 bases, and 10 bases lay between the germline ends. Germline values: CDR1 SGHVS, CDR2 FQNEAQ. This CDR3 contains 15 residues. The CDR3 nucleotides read TGTGCCAGCAGCTTAGCCCTAGGCAGTCAAGAGACCCAGTACTTC. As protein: CASSLALGSQETQYF. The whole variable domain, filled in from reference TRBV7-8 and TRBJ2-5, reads GAGVSQSPRYKVAKRGQDVALRCDPISGHVSLFWYQQALGQGPEFLTYFQNEAQLDKSGLPSDRFFAERPEGSVSTLKIQRTQQEDSAVYLCASSLALGSQETQYFGPGTRLLVL.

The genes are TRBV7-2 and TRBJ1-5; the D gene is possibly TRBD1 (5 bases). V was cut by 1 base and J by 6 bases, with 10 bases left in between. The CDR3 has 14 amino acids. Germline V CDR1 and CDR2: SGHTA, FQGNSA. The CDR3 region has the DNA TGTGCCAGCAGCTTAGTTCTGAGGGGTCAGCCCCAGCATTTT. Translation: CASSLVLRGQPQHF.

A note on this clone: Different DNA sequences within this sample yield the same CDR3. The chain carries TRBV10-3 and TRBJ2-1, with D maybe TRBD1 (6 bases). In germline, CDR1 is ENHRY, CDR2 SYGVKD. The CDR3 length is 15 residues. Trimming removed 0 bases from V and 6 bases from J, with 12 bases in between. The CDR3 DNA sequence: TGTGCCATCAGTGAGTCGGGGCAGGGGCCCAATGAGCAGTTCTTC. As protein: CAISESGQGPNEQFF.

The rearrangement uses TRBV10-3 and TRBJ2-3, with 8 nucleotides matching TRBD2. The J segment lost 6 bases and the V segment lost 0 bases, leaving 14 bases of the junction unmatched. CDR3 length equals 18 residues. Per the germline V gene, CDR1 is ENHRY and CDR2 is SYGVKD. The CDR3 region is CAISESRASGSQRDTQYF. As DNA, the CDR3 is TGTGCCATCAGTGAGTCACGGGCTAGCGGGTCACAAAGGGATACGCAGTATTTT.

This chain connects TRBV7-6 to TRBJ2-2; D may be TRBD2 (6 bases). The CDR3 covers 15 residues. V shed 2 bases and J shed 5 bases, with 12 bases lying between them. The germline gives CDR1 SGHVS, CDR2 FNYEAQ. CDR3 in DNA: TGTGCCAGCAGCTTATGGGGGGAGAGAACCGGGGAGCTGTTTTTT. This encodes CASSLWGERTGELFF. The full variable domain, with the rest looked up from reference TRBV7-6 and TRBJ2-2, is GAGVSQSPRYKVTKRGQDVALRCDPISGHVSLYWYRQALGQGPEFLTYFNYEAQQDKSGLPNDRFSAERPEGSISTLTIQRTEQRDSAMYRCASSLWGERTGELFFGEGSRLTVL.

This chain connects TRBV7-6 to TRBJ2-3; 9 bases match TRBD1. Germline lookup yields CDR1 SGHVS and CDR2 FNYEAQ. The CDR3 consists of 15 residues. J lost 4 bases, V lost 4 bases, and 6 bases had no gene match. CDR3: CASSSWDRDADTQYF. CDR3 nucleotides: TGTGCCAGCAGCTCCTGGGACAGGGACGCAGATACGCAGTATTTT.

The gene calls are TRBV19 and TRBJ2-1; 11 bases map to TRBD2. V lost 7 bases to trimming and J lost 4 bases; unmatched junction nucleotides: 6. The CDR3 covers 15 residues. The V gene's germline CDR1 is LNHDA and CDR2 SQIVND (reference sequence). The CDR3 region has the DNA TGTGCCAGTAAACTAGCGGGAGAGGGGTACAATGAGCAGTTCTTC. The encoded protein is CASKLAGEGYNEQFF.

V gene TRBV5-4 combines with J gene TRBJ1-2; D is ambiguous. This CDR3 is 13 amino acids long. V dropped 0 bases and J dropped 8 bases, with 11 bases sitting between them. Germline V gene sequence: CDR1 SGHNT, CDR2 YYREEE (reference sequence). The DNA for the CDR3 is TGTGCCAGCAGCTTGGTGGGGAACTTCGGCTACACCTTC. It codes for CASSLVGNFGYTF.

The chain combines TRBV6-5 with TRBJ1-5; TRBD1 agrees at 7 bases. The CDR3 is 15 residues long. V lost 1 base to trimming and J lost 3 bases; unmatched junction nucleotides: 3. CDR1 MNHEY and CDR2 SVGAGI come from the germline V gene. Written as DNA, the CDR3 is TGTGCCAGCAGTTACTACGACAGGGACAATCAGCCCCAGCATTTT. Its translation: CASSYYDRDNQPQHF.

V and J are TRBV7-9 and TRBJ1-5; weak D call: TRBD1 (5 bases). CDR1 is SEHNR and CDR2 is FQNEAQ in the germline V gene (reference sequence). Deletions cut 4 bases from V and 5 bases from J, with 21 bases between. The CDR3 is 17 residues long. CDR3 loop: CASSSDRGLGIHQPQHF. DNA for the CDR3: TGTGCCAGCAGCTCAGATCGGGGCCTCGGCATCCATCAGCCCCAGCATTTT. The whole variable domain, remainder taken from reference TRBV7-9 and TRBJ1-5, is DTGVSQNPRHKITKRGQNVTFRCDPISEHNRLYWYRQTLGQGPEFLTYFQNEAQLEKSRLLSDRFSAERPKGSFSTLEIQRTEQGDSAMYLCASSSDRGLGIHQPQHFGDGTRLSIL.

The CDR3 sequence is CASSLVFGGGADEQFF. The DNA for the CDR3 is TGTGCCAGCAGCTTAGTTTTTGGAGGGGGGGCCGATGAGCAGTTCTTC. The rearrangement uses TRBV7-6 and TRBJ2-1; D may be TRBD2 (7 bases). CDR3 size: 16 residues. V lost 1 base and J 8 bases, leaving 18 bases between the germline ends. The germline CDR1 and CDR2 sequences are SGHVS and FNYEAQ.

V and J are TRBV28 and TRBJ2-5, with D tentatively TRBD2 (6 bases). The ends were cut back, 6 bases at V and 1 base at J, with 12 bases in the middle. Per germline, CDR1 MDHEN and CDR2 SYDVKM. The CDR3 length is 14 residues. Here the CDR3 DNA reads TGTGCCAGCAGCTTGAGGAGGGGCCAAGAGACCCAGTACTTC. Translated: CASSLRRGQETQYF.

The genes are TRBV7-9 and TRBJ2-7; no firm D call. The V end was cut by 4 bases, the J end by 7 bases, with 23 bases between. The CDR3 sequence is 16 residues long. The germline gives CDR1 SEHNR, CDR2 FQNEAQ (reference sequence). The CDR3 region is CASSSPIAQSAGEQYF. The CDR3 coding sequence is TGTGCCAGCAGCTCCCCCATAGCACAGTCCGCTGGAGAGCAGTACTTC.

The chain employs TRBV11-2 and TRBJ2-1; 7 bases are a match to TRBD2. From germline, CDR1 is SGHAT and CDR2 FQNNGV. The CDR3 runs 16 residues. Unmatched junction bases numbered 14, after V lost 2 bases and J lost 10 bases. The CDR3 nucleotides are TGTGCCAGCAGCTTAATGAGGGCTAGCGGCCGGGGGGAGCAGTTCTTC. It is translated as CASSLMRASGRGEQFF.

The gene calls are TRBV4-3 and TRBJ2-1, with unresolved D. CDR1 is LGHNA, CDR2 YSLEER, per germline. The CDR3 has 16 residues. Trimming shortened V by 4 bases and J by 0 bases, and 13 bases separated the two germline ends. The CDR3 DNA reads TGCGCCAGCAGCCTGCGGACGCCAAGCTCCTACAATGAGCAGTTCTTC. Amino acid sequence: CASSLRTPSSYNEQFF.